This T cell receptor beta chain was retrieved from a study of regulatory T cells in long-lasting Graves disease. Findings and caveats of the study: Lower TCR diversity was seen in persistent Graves' patients than in newly diagnosed ones.

This clonotype was seen a few times. The antigen is unknown. Both iRepertoire HTBI primers and Arm-PCR of CDR3 regions were used to build the TCR beta libraries. From the multiplex PCR reads, TCRdb called clonotypes with MiXCR, one entry per CDR3 protein. The sample has more than 300,000 distinct CDR3 sequences; roughly a fifth are singletons. Time point noted: persistent/refractory GD, antithyroid drugs over 5 years with positive TRAb. RNA from PBMCs was the source of the TCR library. V shed 3 bases and J 10 bases; nucleotides not matched to a gene: 10. The CDR3 covers 15 residues. Germline V gene data show CDR1 as MNHEY and CDR2 as SMNVEV (reference sequence).

The material sequenced was peripheral blood mononuclear cells (PBMCs), taken when the disease was refractory, from a patient treated with antithyroid drugs. V gene TRBV27 combines with J gene TRBJ2-2; TRBD2 matches at 8 bases. This clonotype originated in a female donor with Graves disease. The CDR3 nucleotides read TGTGCCAGCAGTTTGCCCCGGGAGGGCTCCGCGGAGCTGTTTTTT. Amino acid sequence: CASSLPREGSAELFF.